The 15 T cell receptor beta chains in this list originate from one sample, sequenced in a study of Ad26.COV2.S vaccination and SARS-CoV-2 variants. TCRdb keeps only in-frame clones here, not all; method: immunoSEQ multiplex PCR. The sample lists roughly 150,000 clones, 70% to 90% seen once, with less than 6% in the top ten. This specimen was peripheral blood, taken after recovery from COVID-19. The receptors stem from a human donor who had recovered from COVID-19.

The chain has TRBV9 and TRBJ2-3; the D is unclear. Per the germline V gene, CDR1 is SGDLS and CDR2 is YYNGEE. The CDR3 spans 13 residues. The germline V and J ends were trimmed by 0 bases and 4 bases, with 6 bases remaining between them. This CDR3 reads CASSVDVADTQYF. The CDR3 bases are TGTGCCAGCAGCGTAGACGTAGCAGATACGCAGTATTTT.

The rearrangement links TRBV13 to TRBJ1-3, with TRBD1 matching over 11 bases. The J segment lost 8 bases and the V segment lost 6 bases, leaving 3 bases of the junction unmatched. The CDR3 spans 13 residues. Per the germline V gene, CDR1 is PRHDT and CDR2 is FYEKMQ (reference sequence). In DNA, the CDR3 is TGTGCCAGCAGGCAGGGACAGGGGGACACCATATATTTT. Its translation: CASRQGQGDTIYF.

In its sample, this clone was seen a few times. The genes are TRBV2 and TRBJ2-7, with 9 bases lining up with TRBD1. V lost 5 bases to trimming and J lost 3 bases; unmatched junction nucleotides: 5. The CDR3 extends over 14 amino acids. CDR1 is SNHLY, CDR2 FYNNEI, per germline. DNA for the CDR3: TGTGCCAGCAGTCCCCGGGACAGGGTCTACGAGCAGTACTTC. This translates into CASSPRDRVYEQYF.

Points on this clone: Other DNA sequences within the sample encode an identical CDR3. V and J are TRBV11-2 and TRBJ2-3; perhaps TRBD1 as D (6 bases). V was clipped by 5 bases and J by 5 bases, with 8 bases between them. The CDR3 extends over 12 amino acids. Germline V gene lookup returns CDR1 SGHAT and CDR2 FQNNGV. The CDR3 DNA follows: TGTGCCAGCAGCCTAGGGGGAGATACGCAGTATTTT. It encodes CASSLGGDTQYF.

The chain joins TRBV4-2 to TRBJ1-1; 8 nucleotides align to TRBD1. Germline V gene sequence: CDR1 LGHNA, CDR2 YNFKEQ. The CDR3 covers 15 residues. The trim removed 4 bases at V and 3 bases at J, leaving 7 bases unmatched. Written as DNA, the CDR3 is TGTGCCAGCAGCCCCAACCCGGACAGGGACACTGAAGCTTTCTTT. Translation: CASSPNPDRDTEAFF.

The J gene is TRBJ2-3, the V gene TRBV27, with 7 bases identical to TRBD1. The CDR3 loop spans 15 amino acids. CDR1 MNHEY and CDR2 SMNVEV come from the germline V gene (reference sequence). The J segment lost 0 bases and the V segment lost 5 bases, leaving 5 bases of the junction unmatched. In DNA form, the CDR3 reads TGTGCCAGCAGTCTTATCAGGGGGAGCACAGATACGCAGTATTTT. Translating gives CASSLIRGSTDTQYF.

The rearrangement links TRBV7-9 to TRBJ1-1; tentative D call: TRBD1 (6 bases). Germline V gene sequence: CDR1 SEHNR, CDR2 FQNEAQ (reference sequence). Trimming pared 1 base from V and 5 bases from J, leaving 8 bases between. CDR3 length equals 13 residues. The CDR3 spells CASSLVDRTEAFF. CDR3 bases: TGTGCCAGCAGCTTAGTTGACAGGACTGAAGCTTTCTTT.

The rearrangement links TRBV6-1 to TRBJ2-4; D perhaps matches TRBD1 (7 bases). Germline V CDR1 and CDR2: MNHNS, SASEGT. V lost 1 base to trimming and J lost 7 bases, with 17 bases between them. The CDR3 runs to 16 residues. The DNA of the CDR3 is TGTGCCAGCAGTGAAGGGGGGGACAGACTACGGAACATTCAGTACTTC. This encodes CASSEGGDRLRNIQYF.

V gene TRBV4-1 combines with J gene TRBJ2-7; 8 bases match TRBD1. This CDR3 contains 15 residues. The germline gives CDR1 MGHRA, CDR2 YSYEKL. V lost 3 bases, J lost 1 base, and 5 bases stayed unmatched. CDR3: CASSHLDRGSYEQYF. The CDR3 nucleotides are TGCGCCAGCAGCCACCTCGACAGGGGTTCCTACGAGCAGTACTTC.

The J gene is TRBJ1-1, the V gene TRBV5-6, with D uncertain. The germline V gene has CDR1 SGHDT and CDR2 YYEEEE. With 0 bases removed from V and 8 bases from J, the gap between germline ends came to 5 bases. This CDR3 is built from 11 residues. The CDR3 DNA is TGTGCCAGCAGCTTGGGAGGGGAAGCTTTCTTT. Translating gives CASSLGGEAFF.

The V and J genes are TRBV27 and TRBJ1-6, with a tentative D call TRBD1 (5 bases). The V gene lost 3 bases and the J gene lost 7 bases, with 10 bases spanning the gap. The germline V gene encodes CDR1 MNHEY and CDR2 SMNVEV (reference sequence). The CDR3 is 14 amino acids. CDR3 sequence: CASSFGGANSPLHF. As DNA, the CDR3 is TGTGCCAGCAGTTTCGGGGGAGCAAATTCACCCCTCCACTTT.

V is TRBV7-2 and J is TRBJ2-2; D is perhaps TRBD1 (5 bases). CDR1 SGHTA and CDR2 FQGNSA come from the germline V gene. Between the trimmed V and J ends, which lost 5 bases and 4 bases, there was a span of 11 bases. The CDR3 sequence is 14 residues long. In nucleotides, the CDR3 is TGTGCCAGCAGCCTCGGACATTCCACCGGGGAGCTGTTTTTT. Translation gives CASSLGHSTGELFF. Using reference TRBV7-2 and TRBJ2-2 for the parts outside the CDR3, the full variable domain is GAGVSQSPSNKVTEKGKDVELRCDPISGHTALYWYRQSLGQGLEFLIYFQGNSAPDKSGLPSDRFSAERTGGSVSTLTIQRTQQEDSAVYLCASSLGHSTGELFFGEGSRLTVL.

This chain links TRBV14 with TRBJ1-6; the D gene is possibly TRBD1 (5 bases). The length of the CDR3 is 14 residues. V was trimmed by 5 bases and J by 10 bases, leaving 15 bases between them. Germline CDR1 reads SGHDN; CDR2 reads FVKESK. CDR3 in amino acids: CASSAGYSWSPLHF. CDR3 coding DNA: TGTGCCAGCAGCGCAGGGTACAGTTGGTCACCCCTCCACTTT. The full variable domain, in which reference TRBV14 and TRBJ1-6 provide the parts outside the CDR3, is EAGVTQFPSHSVIEKGQTVTLRCDPISGHDNLYWYRRVMGKEIKFLLHFVKESKQDESGMPNNRFLAERTGGTYSTLKVQPAELEDSGVYFCASSAGYSWSPLHFGNGTRLTVT.

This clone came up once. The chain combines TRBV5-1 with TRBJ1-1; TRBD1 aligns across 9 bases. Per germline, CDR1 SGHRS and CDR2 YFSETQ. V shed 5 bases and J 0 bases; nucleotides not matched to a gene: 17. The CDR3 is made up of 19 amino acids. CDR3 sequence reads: CASSGDRELWGLLNTEAFF. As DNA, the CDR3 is TGCGCCAGCAGTGGGGACAGGGAATTGTGGGGGCTGTTGAACACTGAAGCTTTCTTT. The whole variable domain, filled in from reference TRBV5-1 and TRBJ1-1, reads KAGVTQTPRYLIKTRGQQVTLSCSPISGHRSVSWYQQTPGQGLQFLFEYFSETQRNKGNFPGRFSGRQFSNSRSEMNVSTLELGDSALYLCASSGDRELWGLLNTEAFFGQGTRLTVV.

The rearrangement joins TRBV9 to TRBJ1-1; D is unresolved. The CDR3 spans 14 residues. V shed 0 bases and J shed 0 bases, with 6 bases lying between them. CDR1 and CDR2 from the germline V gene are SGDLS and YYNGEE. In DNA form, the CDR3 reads TGTGCCAGCAGCGTAGAATGGGTGAACACTGAAGCTTTCTTT. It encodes CASSVEWVNTEAFF.